These 11 T cell receptor beta chains share one sample of origin, sequenced in a study of radiotherapy plus CTLA-4 blockade in lung cancer. Produced via immunoSEQ multiplex PCR; TCRdb's table is partial and in-frame only. Here the sample spans 55,000 to 65,000 clones, roughly four fifths being singletons. Here the sequenced sample was peripheral blood, taken from a patient treated with radiotherapy plus ipilimumab. These TCRs come from a human donor with non-small cell lung cancer who had a complete response to radiotherapy plus ipilimumab.

The chain carries TRBV12-5 and TRBJ2-5, with 11 nucleotides matching TRBD2. The V segment lost 7 bases and the J segment 5 bases; nucleotides outside the gene matches: 9. The CDR3 is 15 residues long. Germline CDR1 LGHNT, CDR2 FRNRAP. DNA for the CDR3: TGTGCTAGTGCTTTAGCGGGGGGGAACGAGGAGACCCAGTACTTC. It codes for CASALAGGNEETQYF.

This clone is categorized as medium-sized. This CDR3 reads CASSVGSLSGAFF. Written as DNA, the CDR3 is TGTGCCAGCAGCGTTGGGAGTCTATCGGGAGCTTTCTTT. This chain uses TRBV9 with TRBJ1-1; no reliable D call. The V end lost 2 bases, the J end lost 10 bases, and 15 bases lay between the germline ends. This CDR3 contains 13 residues. The germline CDR1 and CDR2 sequences are SGDLS and YYNGEE.

This chain links TRBV27 with TRBJ1-2, with a tentative D call TRBD1 (5 bases). The CDR3 length is 12 residues. Deletions cut 5 bases from V and 5 bases from J, with 9 bases between. The germline V gene encodes CDR1 MNHEY and CDR2 SMNVEV (reference sequence). This CDR3 reads CASSAQGYGYTF. The CDR3 DNA sequence: TGTGCCAGCAGTGCCCAGGGTTATGGCTACACCTTC.

The rearrangement links TRBV28 to TRBJ1-1; no definite D call. This CDR3 region has 12 residues. V was cut by 7 bases and J by 1 base, with 7 bases left in between. Per germline, CDR1 MDHEN and CDR2 SYDVKM. This CDR3 is CASKEGNTEAFF. The CDR3 coding sequence is TGTGCCAGCAAGGAGGGGAACACTGAAGCTTTCTTT. Complete variable domain (other parts from reference TRBV28 and TRBJ1-1): DVKVTQSSRYLVKRTGEKVFLECVQDMDHENMFWYRQDPGLGLRLIYFSYDVKMKEKGDIPEGYSVSREKKERFSLILESASTNQTSMYLCASKEGNTEAFFGQGTRLTVV.

V and J are TRBV7-8 and TRBJ1-2, with a weak D call TRBD1 (6 bases). CDR3 length equals 17 residues. Trimming removed 2 bases from V and 8 bases from J, with 24 bases in between. CDR1 is SGHVS, CDR2 FQNEAQ, per germline. This CDR3 reads CASSLNRDRGVLGGYTF. The CDR3 nucleotides read TGTGCCAGCAGCTTAAACAGGGACCGAGGGGTATTGGGAGGCTACACCTTC. Full variable domain (rest looked up from reference TRBV7-8 and TRBJ1-2): GAGVSQSPRYKVAKRGQDVALRCDPISGHVSLFWYQQALGQGPEFLTYFQNEAQLDKSGLPSDRFFAERPEGSVSTLKIQRTQQEDSAVYLCASSLNRDRGVLGGYTFGSGTRLTVV.

This clone was counted only a few times. The CDR3 spells CASSFAGFGEKLFF. As DNA, the CDR3 is TGCGCCAGCAGCTTCGCGGGGTTTGGTGAAAAACTGTTTTTT. The chain couples TRBV5-1 to TRBJ1-4; no reliable D call. This CDR3 region has 14 residues. V dropped 2 bases and J dropped 7 bases, with 12 bases sitting between them. Germline loops: CDR1 SGHRS, CDR2 YFSETQ.

This clone was found a few times. The V call is TRBV7-9, the J call TRBJ1-4; D is unresolved. This CDR3 spans 17 amino acids. V lost 2 bases and J 8 bases, leaving 21 bases between the germline ends. Per the germline V gene, CDR1 is SEHNR and CDR2 is FQNEAQ (reference sequence). The CDR3 region is CASSLRPGVGLGEKLFF. CDR3 DNA: TGTGCCAGCAGCTTAAGGCCGGGAGTCGGGCTGGGGGAAAAACTGTTTTTT.

J is TRBJ2-3 and V is TRBV9, with 7 bases matching TRBD2. The V gene end was trimmed by 5 bases and the J gene end by 0 bases; junction bases not matched to a gene: 12. Germline CDR1 and CDR2: SGDLS and YYNGEE. The CDR3 spans 17 residues. The CDR3 DNA sequence: TGTGCCAGCAGTCCAGGCGGGGGTCGGGTAAGCACAGATACGCAGTATTTT. Amino acid sequence: CASSPGGGRVSTDTQYF. Full variable domain (remainder filled in from reference TRBV9 and TRBJ2-3): DSGVTQTPKHLITATGQRVTLRCSPRSGDLSVYWYQQSLDQGLQFLIQYYNGEERAKGNILERFSAQQFPDLHSELNLSSLELGDSALYFCASSPGGGRVSTDTQYFGPGTRLTVL.

A few counts support this clone. The CDR3 is CASSDATPYNEQFF. As DNA, the CDR3 is TGCGCCAGCAGTGACGCTACGCCCTACAATGAGCAGTTCTTC. The J gene is TRBJ2-1, the V gene TRBV10-2; D unclear. This CDR3 has 14 amino acids. V lost 3 bases, J lost 2 bases, and 8 bases lay in between. Germline V gene lookup returns CDR1 WSHSY and CDR2 SAAADI.

The V gene is TRBV9, the J gene TRBJ2-1; TRBD2 aligns across 7 bases. CDR3 size: 16 residues. Trimming took 0 bases from V and 4 from J; bases not matched to a gene: 7. In germline, CDR1 is SGDLS, CDR2 YYNGEE. The CDR3 sequence: CASSVVPSGAYNEQFF. CDR3 sequence (DNA): TGTGCCAGCAGCGTAGTCCCTAGCGGAGCTTACAATGAGCAGTTCTTC.

The chain uses TRBV7-8 and TRBJ2-7, with D possibly matching TRBD1 (7 bases). Germline V lookup: CDR1 SGHVS, CDR2 FQNEAQ. The CDR3 has 17 amino acids. The V end lost 2 bases, the J end lost 3 bases, and 20 bases lay between the germline ends. This CDR3 is CASSLRQGGGEVYEQYF. The CDR3 DNA is TGTGCCAGCAGCTTACGGCAGGGGGGTGGCGAGGTCTACGAGCAGTACTTC.